Sequencing of this T cell receptor (beta chain) was carried out in a study of read filtering for tumor transcriptome and immune sequencing. From around 0.4 ug of RNA, a library with molecular barcoded alpha/delta and beta/gamma adaptors was made. Using its own MiXCR run on the reads, TCRdb lists one record per CDR3 protein. The sample has about 46,000 distinct CDR3 sequences; approximately 19% are singletons. This clonotype was counted ten times or more. The V end lost 5 bases, the J end lost 9 bases, and 17 bases lay between the germline ends. Germline-derived CDR1 and CDR2 are MDHEN and SYDVKM. The CDR3 is made up of 13 amino acids.

The sample taken for sequencing was a population of CD138-negative cells sorted from bone marrow. This TCR was recovered from a donor at least 40 years old with multiple myeloma. This chain uses TRBV28 with TRBJ2-7, with D maybe TRBD1 (5 bases). The CDR3 DNA sequence: TGTGCCAGCAGTACCCAGCGTAACAGGCGGCAGTACTTC. This codes for CASSTQRNRRQYF.